Below, 10 T cell receptor beta chains from the same sample are listed, as sequenced in a study of stem cell transplantation in POMP-related autoinflammatory disease. Profiled with immunoSEQ multiplex PCR; TCRdb holds only in-frame clones, not every one. Of 1,200 to 1,500 clones in the sample, roughly three quarters were seen once. The specimen sequenced was Tregs from PBMCs. These receptors all come from a human donor in good health.

The chain carries TRBV14 and TRBJ2-2, with 10 positions matching TRBD1. There are 20 residues in the CDR3. Germline trimming cut 0 bases from V and 7 bases from J; bases unmatched to any gene: 17. The germline V gene encodes CDR1 SGHDN and CDR2 FVKESK. This chain's CDR3 is CASSQDTWVPGQGLSGELFF. As DNA, the CDR3 is TGTGCCAGCAGCCAAGATACATGGGTTCCGGGACAGGGGCTAAGCGGGGAGCTGTTTTTT. Using reference TRBV14 and TRBJ2-2 for the parts outside the CDR3, the full variable domain is EAGVTQFPSHSVIEKGQTVTLRCDPISGHDNLYWYRRVMGKEIKFLLHFVKESKQDESGMPNNRFLAERTGGTYSTLKVQPAELEDSGVYFCASSQDTWVPGQGLSGELFFGEGSRLTVL.

This clone has a single count. V is TRBV7-2 and J is TRBJ1-5, with 8 bases aligning to TRBD1. The CDR3 is 15 amino acids. V was clipped by 0 bases and J by 5 bases; unmatched bases: 3. Per germline, CDR1 SGHTA and CDR2 FQGNSA. The CDR3 nucleotides are TGTGCCAGCAGCTTAGCTAGGACAGGGTATCAGCCCCAGCATTTT. Translated: CASSLARTGYQPQHF.

This clone was recorded once. The CDR3 spells CATKYRDRVTEAFF. DNA of the CDR3: TGTGCCACCAAGTACCGGGACAGGGTGACTGAAGCTTTCTTT. The V and J genes are TRBV2 and TRBJ1-1; 9 positions agree with TRBD1. This CDR3 region has 14 residues. V dropped 10 bases and J dropped 5; count of bases not matched to a gene: 11. Looked up from germline, CDR1 is SNHLY and CDR2 is FYNNEI.

The chain combines TRBV28 with TRBJ2-5; D not certain. The assigned J gene may be wrong: the sequence end matches TRBJ2-7 better. Germline CDR1 MDHEN, CDR2 SYDVKM. This CDR3 spans 14 amino acids. The CDR3 sequence is CASSSGLPRYEQYF. The CDR3 DNA is TGTGCCAGCAGTTCCGGCCTTCCCCGTTACGAGCAGTACTTC.

V gene TRBV5-1 combines with J gene TRBJ1-1; weak D call: TRBD1 (5 bases). The CDR3 has 15 amino acids. Germline CDR1 is SGHRS and CDR2 is YFSETQ. V lost 4 bases and J lost 1, with 14 bases in between. The CDR3 region has the DNA TGCGCCAGCAGCGGTACCGCGGGGGAGAACACTGAAGCTTTCTTT. Its translation: CASSGTAGENTEAFF.

The chain employs TRBV28 and TRBJ1-6; TRBD1 matches at 7 bases. Per the germline V gene, CDR1 is MDHEN and CDR2 is SYDVKM. J gave up 4 bases and V 5 bases, and 5 bases lay outside the gene matches. This CDR3 spans 15 amino acids. CDR3 protein: CASSPRDSYNSPLHF. The CDR3 nucleotides read TGTGCCAGCAGTCCCCGGGACAGTTATAATTCACCCCTCCACTTT.

There are a few counts of this clone. The J gene is TRBJ1-2, the V gene TRBV12-5; no clear D. Germline V gene sequence: CDR1 LGHNT, CDR2 FRNRAP. V lost 2 bases and J 1 base, leaving 23 bases between the germline ends. The CDR3 sequence is 19 residues long. This chain's CDR3 is CASGLTAPSLRFGNYGYTF. DNA of the CDR3: TGTGCTAGTGGTTTGACTGCCCCCTCGCTGCGTTTTGGTAACTATGGCTACACCTTC.

The gene calls are TRBV10-3 and TRBJ1-1, with D possibly being TRBD1 (5 bases). Per germline, CDR1 ENHRY and CDR2 SYGVKD. The CDR3 has 14 amino acids. V gave up 3 bases and J gave up 1 base, with 9 bases separating them. CDR3 loop: CAISDKGRNTEAFF. CDR3 coding DNA: TGTGCCATCAGTGACAAGGGGCGGAACACTGAAGCTTTCTTT.

The V gene is TRBV30, the J gene TRBJ1-1, with D unresolved. The CDR3 covers 15 residues. Looked up from germline, CDR1 is GTSNPN and CDR2 is SVGIG (reference sequence). V lost 1 base to trimming and J lost 3 bases, with 15 bases between them. This CDR3 reads CAWSALYGKDTEAFF. The CDR3 DNA sequence: TGTGCCTGGAGTGCCCTTTATGGGAAGGACACTGAAGCTTTCTTT.

This chain links TRBV10-3 with TRBJ2-2; a possible D gene is TRBD2 (6 bases). The CDR3 is 16 residues long. V lost 1 base, J lost 1 base, and 10 bases lay in between. Germline CDR1 is ENHRY and CDR2 is SYGVKD. The CDR3 bases are TGTGCCATCAGTGAGTTGGGAGGAAAGAACACCGGGGAGCTGTTTTTT. Its translation: CAISELGGKNTGELFF.